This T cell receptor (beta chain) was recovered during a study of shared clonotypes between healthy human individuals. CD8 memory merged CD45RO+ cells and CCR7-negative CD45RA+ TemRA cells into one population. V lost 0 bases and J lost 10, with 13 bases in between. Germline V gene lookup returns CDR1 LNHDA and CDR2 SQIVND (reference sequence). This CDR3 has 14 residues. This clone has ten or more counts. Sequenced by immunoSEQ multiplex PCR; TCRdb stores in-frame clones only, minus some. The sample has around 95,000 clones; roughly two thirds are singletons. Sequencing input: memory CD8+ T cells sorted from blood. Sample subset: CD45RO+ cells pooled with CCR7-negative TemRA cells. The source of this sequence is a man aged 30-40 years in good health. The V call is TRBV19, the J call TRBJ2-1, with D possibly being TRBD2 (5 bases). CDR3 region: CASSIELGPPEQFF. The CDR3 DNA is TGTGCCAGTAGTATAGAACTAGGCCCCCCCGAGCAGTTCTTC.